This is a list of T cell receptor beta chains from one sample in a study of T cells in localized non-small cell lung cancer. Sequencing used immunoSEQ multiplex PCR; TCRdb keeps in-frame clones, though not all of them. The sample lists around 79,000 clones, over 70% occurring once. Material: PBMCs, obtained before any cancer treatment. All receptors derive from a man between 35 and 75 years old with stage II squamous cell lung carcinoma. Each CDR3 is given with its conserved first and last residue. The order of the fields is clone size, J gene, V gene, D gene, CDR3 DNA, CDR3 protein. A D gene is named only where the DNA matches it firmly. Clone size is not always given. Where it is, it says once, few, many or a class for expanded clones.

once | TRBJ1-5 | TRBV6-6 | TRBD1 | TGTGCCAGCAGTTCGCAGGGGGTGCGCAATCAGCCCCAGCATTTT | CASSSQGVRNQPQHF
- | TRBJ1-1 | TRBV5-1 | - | TGCGCCAGCAGCCCCCTCCCTCTGAACACTGAAGCTTTCTTT | CASSPLPLNTEAFF
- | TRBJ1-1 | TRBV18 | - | TGTGCCAGCTCAACGGGACAGAACACTGAAGCTTTCTTT | CASSTGQNTEAFF
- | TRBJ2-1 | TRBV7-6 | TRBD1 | TGTGCCAGCAGCGAAGGACAGGGGCGCAATGAGCAGTTCTTC | CASSEGQGRNEQFF
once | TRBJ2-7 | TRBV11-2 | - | TGTGCCAGCAGCTTAGTCCGGGTAGGAGAGGAGCAGTACTTC | CASSLVRVGEEQYF
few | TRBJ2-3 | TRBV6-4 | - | TGTGCCAGCAGTGACTGGGACACAGATACGCAGTATTTT | CASSDWDTDTQYF
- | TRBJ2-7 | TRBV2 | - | TGTGCCAGCAGCCCCGGGAGAGGGTACGAGCAGTACTTC | CASSPGRGYEQYF
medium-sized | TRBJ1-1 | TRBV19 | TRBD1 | TGTGCCAGTAGTGGGGACAGGGGGACTGAAGCTTTCTTT | CASSGDRGTEAFF
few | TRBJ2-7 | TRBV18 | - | TGTGCCAGCTCACCGGATGGGACGGCCTCCTACGAGCAGTACTTC | CASSPDGTASYEQYF
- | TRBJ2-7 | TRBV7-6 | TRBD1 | TGTGCCAGCAGCTTGCTACCGGGACAGGGGGCTAACGAGCAGTACTTC | CASSLLPGQGANEQYF